The 11 T cell receptor beta chains reported below all come from one sample, sequenced in a study of lymphopenia after photon versus proton radiotherapy. Libraries were prepared by immunoSEQ multiplex PCR; TCRdb keeps only in-frame clonotypes and omits some of them. Among about 55,000 clones listed, around 84% were seen once. The specimen comprised peripheral blood, sampled from a patient treated with proton-based radiotherapy. All receptors come from a man in his fifties or sixties with pancreatic cancer.

The V and J genes are TRBV19 and TRBJ1-1; 8 nucleotides match TRBD1. CDR1 and CDR2 (germline): LNHDA, SQIVND (reference sequence). The CDR3 has 13 residues. V was pared by 9 bases and J by 0 bases, with 3 bases of the junction left unmatched. The CDR3 is CASTTGVNTEAFF. The CDR3 coding sequence is TGTGCCAGCACGACAGGGGTGAACACTGAAGCTTTCTTT.

About this clone: The junction shows a germline mismatch at one end, possibly a read error. V usage is TRBV5-4 and J usage is TRBJ1-1; 7 positions agree with TRBD1. The germline gives CDR1 SGHNT, CDR2 YYREEE (reference sequence). The CDR3 extends over 14 amino acids. The CDR3 loop reads CASSSTGLKTEAFF. The CDR3 DNA is TGTGCCAGCAGCTCGACAGGGCTGAAGACTGAAGCTTTCTTT.

The genes are TRBV28 and TRBJ2-2, with 11 bases fitting TRBD1. The length of the CDR3 is 16 residues. V lost 5 bases, J lost 3 bases, and 5 bases stayed unmatched. Germline assignment: CDR1 MDHEN and CDR2 SYDVKM. CDR3 DNA sequence: TGTGCCAGCAGTCCGGGGACAGGGGGATACACCGGGGAGCTGTTTTTT. This codes for CASSPGTGGYTGELFF.

The rearrangement uses TRBV5-1 and TRBJ2-1, with a tentative D call TRBD1 (6 bases). V lost 2 bases and J 0 bases, leaving 15 bases between the germline ends. The CDR3 loop spans 17 amino acids. CDR1 SGHRS and CDR2 YFSETQ come from the germline V gene. In DNA, the CDR3 is TGCGCCAGCAGCTTACTAGGGACATCGAGCTCCTACAATGAGCAGTTCTTC. Translating gives CASSLLGTSSSYNEQFF. Filled out from reference TRBV5-1 and TRBJ2-1, the complete variable domain reads KAGVTQTPRYLIKTRGQQVTLSCSPISGHRSVSWYQQTPGQGLQFLFEYFSETQRNKGNFPGRFSGRQFSNSRSEMNVSTLELGDSALYLCASSLLGTSSSYNEQFFGPGTRLTVL.

The V call is TRBV28, the J call TRBJ2-1, with TRBD2 as a possible D gene (5 bases). V was shortened by 9 bases and J by 0 bases, with 12 bases between the two germline ends. CDR1 and CDR2 from the germline V gene are MDHEN and SYDVKM. The CDR3 contains 14 residues. CDR3 coding DNA: TGTGCCAGTGGACTTTCTAACTCCTACAATGAGCAGTTCTTC. Its translation is CASGLSNSYNEQFF.

The rearrangement uses TRBV7-5 and TRBJ1-2; TRBD1 reflects the table's D call only, with no check against the DNA. TRBV7-5 is a listed pseudogene. The CDR3 totals 16 residues. CDR3: CARSSGRDSTNYGYTF. The CDR3 region has the DNA TGTGCCAGAAGCTCCGGCCGGGACAGCACAAACTATGGCTACACCTTC.

The chain has TRBV11-2 and TRBJ2-3, with D perhaps matching TRBD1 (5 bases). The V gene lost 1 base and the J gene lost 6 bases, with 11 bases spanning the gap. The CDR3 length is 14 residues. Germline-derived CDR1 and CDR2 are SGHAT and FQNNGV. The CDR3 DNA reads as TGTGCCAGCAGCTTAGTCCAGGGATTTGATACGCAGTATTTT. This translates into CASSLVQGFDTQYF.

The V and J genes are TRBV28 and TRBJ2-1, with D perhaps being TRBD1 or TRBD2 (5 bases each). This CDR3 spans 14 amino acids. CDR1 MDHEN and CDR2 SYDVKM come from the germline V gene. The ends were cut back, 5 bases at V and 4 bases at J, with 12 bases in the middle. CDR3 region: CASSGTERYNEQFF. The CDR3 coding sequence is TGTGCCAGCAGTGGGACGGAACGATACAATGAGCAGTTCTTC.

J is TRBJ1-2 and V is TRBV5-4; 9 bases match TRBD1. With V trimmed by 4 bases and J by 0 bases, 10 bases remained unmatched. The CDR3 loop spans 17 amino acids. The V gene's germline CDR1 is SGHNT and CDR2 YYREEE (reference sequence). The CDR3 region is CASSGQGRGESNYGYTF. In nucleotides, the CDR3 is TGTGCCAGCAGCGGACAGGGGAGAGGGGAATCTAACTATGGCTACACCTTC.

This chain links TRBV28 with TRBJ1-1; D not resolved. Germline values: CDR1 MDHEN, CDR2 SYDVKM. The CDR3 consists of 14 residues. V lost 6 bases and J lost 2, with 13 bases in between. CDR3 nucleotide sequence: TGTGCCAGCAGCCCCCCCCAGGACAACACTGAAGCTTTCTTT. It encodes CASSPPQDNTEAFF.

This clone is a singleton in its sample. The chain has TRBV30 and TRBJ1-2, with 7 bases fitting TRBD1. V was clipped by 0 bases and J by 4 bases; unmatched bases: 5. The CDR3 runs 14 residues. Germline V gene lookup returns CDR1 GTSNPN and CDR2 SVGIG (reference sequence). The CDR3 region is CAWSVQGISYGYTF. As DNA, the CDR3 is TGTGCCTGGAGTGTACAGGGGATCTCCTATGGCTACACCTTC.